The 22 T cell receptor beta chains below were found in one sample sequenced in a study of blood T cell repertoires in COVID-19. TCRdb keeps only in-frame clones here, not all; method: immunoSEQ multiplex PCR. The sample carries around 130,000 clones, more than 90% recorded once. The sequenced sample was peripheral blood. The receptors here all came from a man between 45 and 60 years old with active COVID-19.

The gene calls are TRBV10-3 and TRBJ2-1; 10 nucleotides agree with TRBD2. This CDR3 region has 13 residues. CDR1 is ENHRY, CDR2 SYGVKD, per germline. J gave up 8 bases and V 6 bases, and 4 bases lay outside the gene matches. Written as DNA, the CDR3 is TGTGCCATCAGGGCTAGCGGGAGCCATGAGCAGTTCTTC. It encodes CAIRASGSHEQFF.

The V gene is TRBV29-1, the J gene TRBJ2-3; D uncertain. The length of the CDR3 is 12 residues. Trimming cost V 5 bases and J 1 base, with 7 bases left between them. Germline V gene data show CDR1 as SQVTM and CDR2 as ANQGSEA. The CDR3 nucleotides are TGCAGCGTTTTAACAGGCACAGATACGCAGTATTTT. Translated: CSVLTGTDTQYF.

The chain has TRBV27 and TRBJ2-1; 15 bases map to TRBD2. The V and J ends lost 4 bases and 5 bases, in that order; junction bases with no gene match: 6. The CDR3 sequence is 17 residues long. Germline V gene data show CDR1 as MNHEY and CDR2 as SMNVEV (reference sequence). The CDR3 DNA is TGTGCCAGCAGTTCCGGGACTAGCGGGGGGCCGAACAATGAGCAGTTCTTC. Translated, it gives CASSSGTSGGPNNEQFF.

V usage is TRBV19 and J usage is TRBJ1-2; maybe TRBD1 (5 bases). CDR3 size: 14 residues. Germline CDR1 LNHDA, CDR2 SQIVND (reference sequence). V was cut by 1 base and J by 5 bases, with 11 bases left in between. Here the CDR3 reads CASSIATGLYGYTF. The DNA of the CDR3 is TGTGCCAGTAGTATAGCCACAGGTCTATATGGCTACACCTTC.

The genes are TRBV19 and TRBJ1-5; 7 bases are shared with TRBD1. With V trimmed by 2 bases and J by 5 bases, 6 bases remained unmatched. The length of the CDR3 is 15 residues. Germline-derived CDR1 and CDR2 are LNHDA and SQIVND (reference sequence). For the CDR3, the DNA is TGTGCCAGTAGTATATCCCCGACAGGGTATCAGCCCCAGCATTTT. Protein product: CASSISPTGYQPQHF.

The chain couples TRBV6-6 to TRBJ1-1; tentatively, D is TRBD1 (6 bases). The CDR3 covers 13 residues. Between the trimmed V and J ends, which lost 4 bases and 6 bases, there was a span of 12 bases. CDR1 and CDR2 from the germline V gene are MNHNY and SVGAGI (reference sequence). CDR3 amino acids: CASSLEQGSEAFF. The CDR3 DNA follows: TGTGCCAGCAGTTTAGAACAGGGTTCTGAAGCTTTCTTT.

This clone was seen more than once but under ten times. V is TRBV6-1 and J is TRBJ1-2, with TRBD1 identical over 7 bases. The CDR3 has 14 amino acids. Per the germline V gene, CDR1 is MNHNS and CDR2 is SASEGT. After removal of 0 bases from V and 8 bases from J, the junction contained 6 bases not matched to a gene. The CDR3, as DNA: TGTGCCAGCAGTGAAGCTGTCAGGGGGGCAGGCTACACCTTC. Translated: CASSEAVRGAGYTF.

The chain carries TRBV7-2 and TRBJ2-2; 8 nucleotides align to TRBD2. Germline V CDR1 and CDR2: SGHTA, FQGNSA. The CDR3 extends over 14 amino acids. J lost 6 bases, V lost 5 bases, and 5 bases had no gene match. CDR3 nucleotide sequence: TGTGCCAGCAGCGATAGCGGGATCCCCGGGGAGCTGTTTTTT. Its protein is CASSDSGIPGELFF.

J is TRBJ2-2 and V is TRBV5-6; D is unclear. There are 16 residues in the CDR3. Germline CDR1 and CDR2: SGHDT and YYEEEE. V was trimmed by 2 bases and J by 1 base, leaving 12 bases between them. CDR3 protein: CASSFNPGRNTGELFF. The DNA for the CDR3 is TGTGCCAGCAGCTTCAATCCCGGTAGGAACACCGGGGAGCTGTTTTTT. Supplemented by reference TRBV5-6 and TRBJ2-2, the full variable domain reads DAGVTQSPTHLIKTRGQQVTLRCSPKSGHDTVSWYQQALGQGPQFIFQYYEEEERQRGNFPDRFSGHQFPNYSSELNVNALLLGDSALYLCASSFNPGRNTGELFFGEGSRLTVL.

The rearrangement links TRBV10-2 to TRBJ1-5, with 7 positions matching TRBD1. V lost 0 bases to trimming and J lost 2 bases; unmatched junction nucleotides: 1. Germline-derived CDR1 and CDR2 are WSHSY and SAAADI. The CDR3 runs to 15 residues. CDR3 nucleotides: TGCGCCAGCAGTGAGTCAGGGGGCCGCAATCAGCCCCAGCATTTT. Its translation is CASSESGGRNQPQHF.

The rearrangement uses TRBV3-1 (or the pseudogene TRBV3-2) and TRBJ2-5; TRBD2 is a possible D gene (6 bases). V was trimmed by 3 bases and J by 5 bases, leaving 19 bases between them. Looked up from germline, CDR1 is LGHDT and CDR2 is YNNKEL (reference sequence). The CDR3 extends over 16 amino acids. CDR3 protein: CASSQGPGVGQETQYF. CDR3 sequence (DNA): TGTGCCAGCAGCCAGGGCCCGGGAGTCGGTCAGGAGACCCAGTACTTC.

The count of this clone is one. The chain links TRBV24-1 to TRBJ2-1; 7 positions match TRBD1. The CDR3 spans 15 residues. V lost 7 bases to trimming and J lost 0 bases; unmatched junction nucleotides: 5. The germline V gene encodes CDR1 KGHDR and CDR2 SFDVKD. CDR3 bases: TGTGCCACCAGCCAATACAGGGGCTCCTACAATGAGCAGTTCTTC. This encodes CATSQYRGSYNEQFF.

The rearrangement uses TRBV5-5 and TRBJ2-7; D remains unclear. The V gene's germline CDR1 is SGHKS and CDR2 YYEKEE (reference sequence). The CDR3 contains 13 residues. V shed 1 base and J shed 2 bases, with 7 bases lying between them. CDR3 residues: CASSLSDTYEQYV. The CDR3 DNA sequence: TGTGCCAGCAGCTTGTCCGACACCTACGAGCAGTACGTC.

In DNA, the CDR3 is TGTGCCAGCAGCCGCGGACAGGTCATACAGAACACTGAAGCTTTCTTT. Encoded protein: CASSRGQVIQNTEAFF. V gene TRBV3-1 (or the pseudogene TRBV3-2) combines with J gene TRBJ1-1, with 7 nucleotides matching TRBD1. V shed 4 bases, J shed 1 base, and the junction held 9 bases outside the gene matches. Germline values: CDR1 LGHDT, CDR2 YNNKEL (reference sequence). This CDR3 spans 16 amino acids.

The rearrangement links TRBV10-2 to TRBJ2-1; 12 bases are a match to TRBD1. V lost 5 bases and J lost 8; bases outside the gene matches: 7. The CDR3 is 15 residues long. Germline V lookup: CDR1 WSHSY, CDR2 SAAADI. The CDR3 here is CASSPGTGGRYEQFF. As DNA, the CDR3 is TGCGCCAGCAGTCCCGGGACAGGGGGCAGGTATGAGCAGTTCTTC.

This rearrangement joins TRBV27 to TRBJ1-2; D is possibly TRBD1 (6 bases). Germline V gene lookup returns CDR1 MNHEY and CDR2 SMNVEV (reference sequence). Trimming took off 8 bases at V and 2 bases at J, with 18 bases between the two ends. The CDR3 totals 15 residues. CDR3 DNA sequence: TGTGCCAGCGGACAACAGGGTCCTCTCAACTATGGCTACACCTTC. Its translation: CASGQQGPLNYGYTF.

V is TRBV19 and J is TRBJ1-5; 7 bases are shared with TRBD1. Germline CDR1 LNHDA, CDR2 SQIVND (reference sequence). The CDR3 loop spans 20 amino acids. The junction had 17 bases not matched to a gene; V was cut back by 3 bases and J by 0 bases. The chain's CDR3 is CASSMPNRGARFYSNQPQHF. In DNA form, the CDR3 reads TGTGCCAGTAGTATGCCTAACAGGGGCGCCAGATTCTATAGCAATCAGCCCCAGCATTTT.

The chain is built from TRBV5-1 and TRBJ2-2, with 9 positions matching TRBD1. With V trimmed by 3 bases and J by 1 base, 1 base remained unmatched. CDR1 is SGHRS, CDR2 YFSETQ, per germline. This CDR3 comprises 15 residues. The CDR3 region has the DNA TGCGCCAGCAGCTCGACAGGGGGGAACACCGGGGAGCTGTTTTTT. This sequence encodes CASSSTGGNTGELFF.

The gene calls are TRBV7-7 and TRBJ2-1; weak D call: TRBD1 (6 bases). The V end was cut by 1 base, the J end by 12 bases, with 13 bases between. CDR3 length equals 13 residues. Germline values: CDR1 SSHAT, CDR2 FNYEAQ (reference sequence). As DNA, the CDR3 is TGTGCCAGCAGCTTAGGTCCGCAGGGGCGGCAGTTCTTC. This codes for CASSLGPQGRQFF. Full variable domain (outside the CDR3, taken from reference TRBV7-7 and TRBJ2-1): GAGVSQSPRYKVTKRGQDVTLRCDPISSHATLYWYQQALGQGPEFLTYFNYEAQPDKSGLPSDRFSAERPEGSISTLTIQRTEQRDSAMYRCASSLGPQGRQFFGPGTRLTVL.

This rearrangement joins TRBV6-5 to TRBJ2-3; D uncertain. The CDR3 is 15 amino acids. Germline CDR1 reads MNHEY; CDR2 reads SVGAGI. V lost 8 bases and J 2 bases, leaving 17 bases between the germline ends. The CDR3 loop is CASRHNGQATDTQYF. The CDR3 DNA is TGTGCCAGCCGACATAACGGTCAAGCCACAGATACGCAGTATTTT.

The chain's CDR3 is CASILPGHQNEKLFF. CDR3 nucleotides: TGTGCCAGCATCCTCCCGGGACACCAGAATGAAAAACTGTTTTTT. This sequence joins TRBV2 and TRBJ1-4, with D tentatively TRBD1 (6 bases). The CDR3 extends over 15 amino acids. Germline loops: CDR1 SNHLY, CDR2 FYNNEI. V was cut by 7 bases and J by 5 bases, with 17 bases left in between.

The J gene is TRBJ2-6, the V gene TRBV5-1, with D possibly TRBD2 on 6 matching bases. Germline V gives CDR1 SGHRS, CDR2 YFSETQ. This CDR3 comprises 17 residues. Trimming removed 1 base from V and 0 bases from J, with 11 bases in between. In DNA form, the CDR3 reads TGCGCCAGCAGCTTGAGGCGGGACCCCTCTGGGGCCAACGTCCTGACTTTC. It encodes CASSLRRDPSGANVLTF.